These T cell receptor beta chains were read from a single sample in a study of cytomegalovirus exposure and HLA in healthy donors. The table came from immunoSEQ multiplex PCR; TCRdb's copy has only in-frame clones and leaves some out. The sample lists around 93,000 clones, less than 85% seen once, with 20% in the top ten. Sequencing input: PBMCs. The receptors come from a man aged 18 to 30 in good health and CMV-seropositive. Both conserved end residues are part of each CDR3. The D gene is left open where the match is weak. Where a row states a size, it is once, few, many or the class of an expanded clone; other rows omit it.

J gene: TRBJ2-5
clone size: NA
V gene: TRBV6-6
D gene: TRBD2
CDR3 protein: CASGGEAHPETQYF

J gene: TRBJ2-5
clone size: few
V gene: TRBV30
D gene: NA
CDR3 protein: CAWSPDSQETQYF

J gene: TRBJ2-1
clone size: NA
V gene: TRBV7-9
D gene: NA
CDR3 protein: CASSSLVPGDEQFF

J gene: TRBJ1-5
clone size: NA
V gene: TRBV11-2
D gene: TRBD1
CDR3 protein: CASSPLTGRNQPQHF

J gene: TRBJ2-7
clone size: NA
V gene: TRBV20-1
D gene: NA
CDR3 protein: CSARSSYEQYF

J gene: TRBJ1-3
clone size: NA
V gene: TRBV6-1
D gene: TRBD1
CDR3 protein: CASNTGQGTGNTIYF

J gene: TRBJ2-3
clone size: NA
V gene: TRBV5-1
D gene: TRBD2
CDR3 protein: CASSLAAIAGDTDTQYF

J gene: TRBJ2-1
clone size: NA
V gene: TRBV5-1
D gene: TRBD2
CDR3 protein: CASSLAVAGGGEQFF

J gene: TRBJ2-7
clone size: NA
V gene: TRBV5-4
D gene: NA
CDR3 protein: CASSYGQQTYEQYF

J gene: TRBJ2-5
clone size: NA
V gene: TRBV5-1
D gene: NA
CDR3 protein: CASSFGGEETQYF

J gene: TRBJ1-1
clone size: NA
V gene: TRBV5-1
D gene: TRBD1
CDR3 protein: CASSLGAGGNTEAFF

J gene: TRBJ2-1
clone size: NA
V gene: TRBV13
D gene: NA
CDR3 protein: CASSLELGSGRSSYNEQFF

J gene: TRBJ2-7
clone size: NA
V gene: TRBV11-2
D gene: TRBD2
CDR3 protein: CASSPGLAVYEQYF

J gene: TRBJ2-5
clone size: NA
V gene: TRBV19
D gene: NA
CDR3 protein: CASSPGIGETQYF

J gene: TRBJ2-1
clone size: NA
V gene: TRBV10-2
D gene: TRBD1
CDR3 protein: CASSAGQGVTYNEQFF

J gene: TRBJ2-7
clone size: few
V gene: TRBV25-1
D gene: NA
CDR3 protein: CASSLTAYEQYF

J gene: TRBJ1-3
clone size: NA
V gene: TRBV7-9
D gene: NA
CDR3 protein: CASSLVTASGNTIYF

J gene: TRBJ2-7
clone size: NA
V gene: TRBV6-1
D gene: NA
CDR3 protein: CASNVYYEQYF

J gene: TRBJ1-5
clone size: NA
V gene: TRBV28
D gene: NA
CDR3 protein: CASSLWREGNQPQHF

J gene: TRBJ1-2
clone size: NA
V gene: TRBV11-1
D gene: NA
CDR3 protein: CASSLRRGDHGYTF

J gene: TRBJ2-1
clone size: NA
V gene: TRBV7-6
D gene: TRBD2
CDR3 protein: CASSPGTSGSDEQFF

J gene: TRBJ1-4
clone size: NA
V gene: TRBV6-5
D gene: TRBD1
CDR3 protein: CASSPTGTAEKLFF

J gene: TRBJ1-5
clone size: NA
V gene: TRBV19
D gene: TRBD1
CDR3 protein: CARTGQGWCQPQHF

J gene: TRBJ1-1
clone size: NA
V gene: TRBV27
D gene: NA
CDR3 protein: CASSMGQNTEAFF

J gene: TRBJ2-3
clone size: NA
V gene: TRBV7-9
D gene: NA
CDR3 protein: CASSPPGLSSTDTQYF

J gene: TRBJ1-1
clone size: few
V gene: TRBV2
D gene: NA
CDR3 protein: CASSAGNTEAFF

J gene: TRBJ2-3
clone size: NA
V gene: TRBV15
D gene: NA
CDR3 protein: CATSRDLRLVDTQYF

J gene: TRBJ2-3
clone size: NA
V gene: TRBV6-4
D gene: TRBD2
CDR3 protein: CASSKREGHPDTQYF

J gene: TRBJ2-1
clone size: NA
V gene: TRBV7-3
D gene: TRBD2
CDR3 protein: CASSLTPPLAGVREQFF

J gene: TRBJ2-3
clone size: NA
V gene: TRBV10-2
D gene: NA
CDR3 protein: CASSEPPASDRADTQYF

J gene: TRBJ2-7
clone size: once
V gene: TRBV6-5
D gene: TRBD2
CDR3 protein: CASSYGGTSGNLEQYF

J gene: TRBJ2-2
clone size: NA
V gene: TRBV5-4
D gene: TRBD1
CDR3 protein: CASSLDREWSGELFF

J gene: TRBJ2-2
clone size: NA
V gene: TRBV5-1
D gene: NA
CDR3 protein: CASSQSGRNTGELFF

J gene: TRBJ1-1
clone size: NA
V gene: TRBV7-9
D gene: NA
CDR3 protein: CASSAGADSNLNTEAFF

J gene: TRBJ2-7
clone size: NA
V gene: TRBV6-6
D gene: TRBD1
CDR3 protein: CASSYLGQGEYEQYF

J gene: TRBJ1-1
clone size: NA
V gene: TRBV28
D gene: NA
CDR3 protein: CASSAMDRGSTEAFF

J gene: TRBJ2-1
clone size: NA
V gene: TRBV28
D gene: NA
CDR3 protein: CASSTMPPIVGGRLGEQFF

J gene: TRBJ2-1
clone size: NA
V gene: TRBV6-6
D gene: NA
CDR3 protein: CASSYSSGDNEQFF

J gene: TRBJ2-1
clone size: NA
V gene: TRBV5-1
D gene: TRBD2
CDR3 protein: CASSLNSGRANEQFF

J gene: TRBJ2-6
clone size: NA
V gene: TRBV6-5
D gene: NA
CDR3 protein: CASSYSSVSGANVLTF